This TCR beta chain was found in a study of identical twins. Study-wide results and caveats: Not following the same donors, the study drew its conclusions from cross-sectional statistical analysis.

The sample holds a few counts of this clonotype. Antigen unknown. TCRdb reanalysed the 5' RACE reads using MiXCR and keeps one entry per CDR3 protein. The sample includes about 810,000 distinct CDR3 sequences, roughly an eighth of them seen just once. This sample also appeared in a second study, on yellow fever vaccine responses in identical twins. That report notes: Reports say the vaccine T cell response in twins looked partly convergent and partly personalized.

The sequence came from a woman aged 18-29 years in good health. The sample consisted of PBMCs.

CDR3 DNA: TGCGCCAGCAGCCACCTAGGGACTAGCACTGAGCAGTTCTTC. Amino acids: CASSHLGTSTEQFF. This sequence joins TRBV4-1 and TRBJ2-1, with 9 bases that match TRBD2. The CDR3 length is 14 residues. Germline V gene lookup returns CDR1 MGHRA and CDR2 YSYEKL. The V and J ends lost 3 bases and 9 bases, in that order; junction bases with no gene match: 6.